This paragraph reports one TCR beta chain. Authors' data handling: Cell counts per sample came from amplifying reference gene primers. Assay: immunoSEQ multiplex PCR; the TCRdb copy retains only in-frame clones and omits some. For V, J and clone size, that table is used; D and trimming come from the DNA. This sample has about 190,000 clones, with around 90% found just once. The data belong to a study of blood T cell repertoires in COVID-19. Across the whole study: The study drew acute and convalescent COVID-19 samples from the United States, Italy and Spain. From T cells, B-cell-depleted T cells, or PBMCs came the material, which was cDNA or gDNA.

J lost 7 bases, V lost 3 bases, and 7 bases had no gene match. CDR3 length equals 16 residues. Germline loops: CDR1 LGHDT, CDR2 YNNKEL (reference sequence). The chain recombines TRBV3-1 (or the pseudogene TRBV3-2) with TRBJ2-1; 12 bases line up with TRBD2. Specimen: peripheral blood. The receptor was isolated from a man aged 50 to 60 with acute or convalescent COVID-19. The CDR3 sequence is CASSQSSGGAGNEQFF. CDR3 nucleotide sequence: TGTGCCAGCAGCCAGTCTAGCGGGGGGGCCGGGAATGAGCAGTTCTTC.